The source of this TCR beta chain is a study of T-cell memory formation after mild COVID-19. Overall study: Most TCR clusters belonged to a single donor.

CDR3 length equals 15 residues. V lost 3 bases and J lost 7, with 18 bases in between. This clonotype was observed a handful of times. TCRdb re-called the 5' RACE reads with MiXCR, one entry per CDR3 protein. The table has almost 250,000 distinct CDR3 sequences, roughly 15% seen once; the top ten hold under 2.5%. The chain combines TRBV12-3 or TRBV12-4 with TRBJ1-1, with a possible D match to TRBD1 (5 bases). This clonotype was obtained from an adult woman who had mild COVID-19 (a few samples of this study predate the infection). Cell type and time point are not known. Material: PBMCs or a T cell subset sorted from them (not recorded which). The CDR3: CASSFDGGRTLEAFF. The CDR3 DNA reads TGTGCCAGCAGTTTCGACGGGGGACGTACCCTTGAAGCTTTCTTT.